This is a list of T cell receptor beta chains from one sample in a study of cytomegalovirus exposure and HLA in healthy donors. Clones were sequenced by immunoSEQ multiplex PCR, and TCRdb holds only the in-frame ones, with some missing. The repertoire has tens of thousands of clones, around 61% of them found once; the top ten carry about 2.9%. Source material: PBMCs. Receptors originate from a woman aged 45-60 years in good health and CMV-seronegative. Each CDR3 is given with its conserved first and last residue. A D gene is named only where the DNA matches it firmly. The size field is filled for only some rows; it gives once, few, many or a size class.

>-|TRBV11-3|TRBJ2-5|TRBD2|15
CASSFSGGAGETQYF
TGTGCCAGCAGCTTCAGCGGGGGGGCGGGGGAGACCCAGTACTTC
>-|TRBV25-1|TRBJ2-1|-|16
CASSASDGSSYNEQFF
TGTGCCAGCAGTGCTTCGGACGGGAGCTCCTACAATGAGCAGTTCTTC
>-|TRBV29-1|TRBJ1-1|-|14
CSVGRSLGNTEAFF
TGCAGCGTTGGTCGGTCCCTAGGAAACACTGAAGCTTTCTTT
>-|TRBV5-1|TRBJ1-1|-|17
CASSPEIPGAGNTEAFF
TGCGCCAGCAGCCCAGAGATTCCGGGAGCCGGGAACACTGAAGCTTTCTTT
>-|TRBV7-9|TRBJ2-7|-|11
CASSLVSEQYF
TGTGCCAGCAGCCTCGTCTCCGAGCAGTACTTC
>-|TRBV2|TRBJ1-1|-|12
CAGQRQNTEAFF
TGTGCCGGACAGAGACAGAACACTGAAGCTTTCTTT
>-|TRBV19|TRBJ1-1|TRBD1|14
CASRQQGMNTEAFF
TGTGCCAGCAGACAACAGGGGATGAACACTGAAGCTTTCTTT
>-|TRBV30|TRBJ2-7|TRBD2|15
CAWTLSGGGRAKQYF
TGTGCCTGGACCCTTTCGGGGGGAGGGCGGGCTAAGCAGTACTTC
>few|TRBV19|TRBJ1-5|-|16
CASSPLGEGVNQPQHF
TGTGCCAGCTCACCCCTAGGGGAAGGGGTGAATCAGCCCCAGCATTTT
>-|TRBV6-1|TRBJ2-7|-|14
CASRRDTVSYEQYF
TGTGCCAGCAGGAGGGACACTGTCTCCTACGAGCAGTACTTC
>many|TRBV4-3|TRBJ1-3|-|17
CASSQIVAVNSGNTIYF
TGCGCCAGCAGCCAAATAGTCGCTGTAAACTCTGGAAACACCATATATTTT
>few|TRBV18|TRBJ1-5|-|15
CASSPRAESNQPQHF
TGTGCCAGCTCACCACGCGCGGAGAGCAATCAGCCCCAGCATTTT
>-|TRBV5-1|TRBJ2-1|TRBD2|16
CASSLSLAGGYNEQFF
TGCGCCAGCAGCTTGTCCCTAGCGGGAGGCTACAATGAGCAGTTCTTC
>-|TRBV5-6|TRBJ1-1|-|14
CASSFGGGDTEAFF
TGTGCCAGCAGCTTTGGAGGAGGTGACACTGAAGCTTTCTTT
>-|TRBV15|TRBJ1-1|-|11
CATSRMAVAFF
TGTGCCACCAGCAGAATGGCGGTAGCTTTCTTT
>-|TRBV5-1|TRBJ2-7|-|15
CASSLGSGSAHEQYF
TGCGCCAGCAGCTTGGGATCCGGCAGCGCACACGAGCAGTACTTC
>-|TRBV5-6|TRBJ2-5|-|16
CASSGRTRPDEETQYF
TGTGCCAGCAGCGGGAGGACCCGACCCGATGAAGAGACCCAGTACTTC
>few|TRBV5-1|TRBJ1-1|-|15
CASSLMSGVNTEAFF
TGCGCCAGCAGCTTGATGTCCGGAGTGAACACTGAAGCTTTCTTT
>few|TRBV7-9|TRBJ2-2|-|17
CSSSLERAGRHTGELFF
TGTTCCAGCAGCTTAGAAAGGGCGGGACGGCACACCGGGGAGCTGTTTTTT
>-|TRBV29-1|TRBJ1-2|-|14
CSVLVVRGGEGYTF
TGCAGCGTTCTGGTAGTGAGGGGAGGAGAGGGCTACACCTTC
>-|TRBV28|TRBJ2-7|-|13
CASRSTGNYEQYF
TGTGCCAGCAGGTCTACAGGGAACTACGAGCAGTACTTC
>-|TRBV28|TRBJ1-5|-|12
CASSLVRPPQHF
TGTGCCAGCAGTTTAGTCCGTCCGCCCCAGCATTTT
>-|TRBV30|TRBJ2-6|-|20
CAWSVSRTTLEDSGANVLTF
TGTGCCTGGAGTGTCTCAAGGACGACATTGGAGGACTCTGGGGCCAACGTCCTGACTTTC
>once|TRBV28|TRBJ2-3|-|14
CASSFAGGRDTQYF
TGTGCCAGCAGTTTCGCAGGGGGGAGGGATACGCAGTATTTT
>-|TRBV7-6|TRBJ2-1|TRBD2|16
CASSLVGTRGDNEQFF
TGTGCCAGCAGCTTAGTGGGGACTAGGGGAGACAATGAGCAGTTCTTC
>-|TRBV6-5|TRBJ1-5|-|14
CASSGGVSNQPQHF
TGTGCCAGCAGCGGGGGGGTAAGCAATCAGCCCCAGCATTTT
>-|TRBV19|TRBJ2-3|-|16
CASSTPWGSGTDTQYF
TGTGCCAGTAGTACCCCCTGGGGTAGCGGCACAGATACGCAGTATTTT
>few|TRBV18|TRBJ1-2|-|13
CASSPPQGRGYTF
TGTGCCAGCTCACCACCGCAGGGGAGAGGCTACACCTTC
>-|TRBV30|TRBJ1-5|TRBD1|13
CAWAGQRNQPQHF
TGTGCCTGGGCGGGACAGCGCAATCAGCCCCAGCATTTT
>few|TRBV6-6|TRBJ2-1|TRBD2|15
CASSSRTSGTNEQFF
TGTGCCAGCAGTTCCCGGACTAGCGGAACCAATGAGCAGTTCTTC
>few|TRBV7-3|TRBJ2-2|-|11
CASSSGGELFF
TGTGCCAGCAGCTCAGGGGGGGAGCTGTTTTTT
>-|TRBV10-3|TRBJ1-2|-|14
CAISESADSYGYTF
TGTGCCATCAGTGAGTCGGCAGACTCCTATGGCTACACCTTC
>-|TRBV7-3|TRBJ2-3|-|11
CASSRGDTQYF
TGTGCCAGCTCCCGCGGAGATACGCAGTATTTT
>-|TRBV19|TRBJ1-4|TRBD1|14
CASRAGTGEEKLFF
TGTGCCAGTAGGGCCGGGACAGGGGAAGAAAAACTGTTTTTT
>-|TRBV4-3|TRBJ2-7|-|13
CASSLGVSYEQYF
TGCGCCAGCAGCCTAGGGGTCTCCTACGAGCAGTACTTC
>-|TRBV5-1|TRBJ2-5|TRBD2|16
CASSLGLAEGWETQYF
TGCGCCAGCAGCCTGGGACTAGCGGAGGGGTGGGAGACCCAGTACTTC
>few|TRBV18|TRBJ2-5|TRBD1|16
CASSPPTGTGEGTQYF
TGTGCCAGCTCACCACCAACGGGGACAGGGGAAGGGACCCAGTACTTC
>-|TRBV25-1|TRBJ2-2|-|17
CASSDNRQGGLTGELFF
TGTGCCAGCAGTGATAACCGACAGGGAGGATTAACCGGGGAGCTGTTTTTT
>-|TRBV5-6|TRBJ2-1|-|17
CASSLGVTRQAYNEQFF
TGTGCCAGCAGCTTGGGGGTAACTAGGCAGGCCTACAATGAGCAGTTCTTC
>-|TRBV5-1|TRBJ2-1|-|13
CASSFTGEVEQFF
TGCGCCAGCAGCTTCACAGGGGAGGTTGAGCAGTTCTTC
>-|TRBV5-1|TRBJ2-3|-|15
CASSLLGPSTDTQYF
TGCGCCAGCAGCTTGTTGGGGCCGAGCACAGATACGCAGTATTTT
>-|TRBV18|TRBJ2-7|TRBD1|13
CASSVDRGPHPDF
TGTGCCAGCTCAGTCGACAGGGGGCCTCACCCGGACTTC
>once|TRBV6-5|TRBJ2-7|-|13
CASSPGRVYEQYF
TGTGCCAGCAGCCCGGGCAGGGTCTACGAGCAGTACTTC
>-|TRBV2|TRBJ2-7|-|14
CASRETFGSYEQYF
TGTGCCAGCAGGGAGACGTTTGGCTCCTACGAGCAGTACTTC